This T cell receptor beta chain was identified in a study of T cells in Graves' hyperthyroidism and ophthalmopathy. Template material for amplifying TCR beta CDR3 regions consisted of RNA transcripts. Initially, a first-round RT-PCR of the TCR CDR3 employed the HTBI primer set. TCRdb reprocessed the multiplex PCR reads with MiXCR, giving one entry per CDR3 protein. The data show hundreds of thousands of distinct CDR3 sequences, just under 20% seen once. With 2 bases clipped from V and 4 bases from J, the junction kept 8 bases outside the gene matches. The germline gives CDR1 MNHEY, CDR2 SMNVEV (reference sequence). CDR3 length: 16 residues.

Sequencing was performed on blood. The V and J genes are TRBV27 and TRBJ2-3, with TRBD2 matching 8 bases. This sequence originates from a man between 35 and 55 years old with Graves' ophthalmopathy. CDR3 sequence reads: CASSLVAGGSADTQYF. In nucleotides, the CDR3 is TGTGCCAGCAGTTTAGTGGCGGGAGGCAGCGCAGATACGCAGTATTTT.